This T cell receptor (beta chain) stems from a study of beta chain features in type 1 diabetes. Study results and limitations: VDJ junctions in type 1 diabetes patients carried more deletions and fewer insertions. Among patients with Type 1 diabetes, TCRB CDR3s were moderately but significantly shorter in every one of the four CD4+ subsets.

This clone was detected a few times. Its antigen is unidentified. This CDR3 has 16 residues. V lost 0 bases and J lost 4, with 10 bases in between. Germline CDR1 MNHNS, CDR2 SASEGT. The entirety of the isolated RNA underwent reverse transcription, so expressed TCRB transcripts were sequenced. Assay used: immunoSEQ multiplex PCR; TCRdb lists only in-frame clones, some missing. This sample has about 210,000 clones, with roughly 10% found just once. Sequencing was performed on central memory CD4+ T cells from blood. This chain joins TRBV6-1 and TRBJ2-6; D might be TRBD1 (5 bases). The clonotype comes from a man between 18 and 35 years old in good health. CDR3 DNA sequence: TGTGCCAGCAGTGAAGCCAGGGCGGCCGGGGCCAACGTCCTGACTTTC. Its protein is CASSEARAAGANVLTF.